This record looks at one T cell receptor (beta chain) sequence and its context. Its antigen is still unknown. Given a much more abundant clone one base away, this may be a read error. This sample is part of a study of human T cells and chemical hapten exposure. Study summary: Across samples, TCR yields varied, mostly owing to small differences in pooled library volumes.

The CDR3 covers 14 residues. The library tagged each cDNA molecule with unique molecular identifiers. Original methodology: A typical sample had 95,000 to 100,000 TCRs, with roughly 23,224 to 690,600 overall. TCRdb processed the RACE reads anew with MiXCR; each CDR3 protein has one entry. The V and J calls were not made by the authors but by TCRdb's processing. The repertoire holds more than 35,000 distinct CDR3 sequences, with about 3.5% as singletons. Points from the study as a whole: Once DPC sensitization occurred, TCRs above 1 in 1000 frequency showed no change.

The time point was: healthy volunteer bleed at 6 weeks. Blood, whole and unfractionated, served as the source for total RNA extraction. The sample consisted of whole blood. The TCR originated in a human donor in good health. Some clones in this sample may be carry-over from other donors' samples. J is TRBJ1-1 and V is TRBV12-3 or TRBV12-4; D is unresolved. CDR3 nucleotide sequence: TGTGCCAGCAGAAAAGAACCGGTGAACACTAAAGCTTTCTTT. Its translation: CASRKEPVNTKAFF.